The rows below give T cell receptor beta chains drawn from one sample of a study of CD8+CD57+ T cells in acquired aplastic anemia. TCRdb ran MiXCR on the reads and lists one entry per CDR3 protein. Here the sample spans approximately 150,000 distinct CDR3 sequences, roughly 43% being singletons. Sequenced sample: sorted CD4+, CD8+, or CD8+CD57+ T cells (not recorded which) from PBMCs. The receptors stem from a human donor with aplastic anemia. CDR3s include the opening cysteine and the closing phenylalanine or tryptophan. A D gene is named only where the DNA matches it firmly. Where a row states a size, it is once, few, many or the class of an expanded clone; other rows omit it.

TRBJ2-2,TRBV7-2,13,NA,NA,TGTGCCAGTGGGGGCGCACAGTCCGGGGAGCTGTTTTTT,CASGGAQSGELFF
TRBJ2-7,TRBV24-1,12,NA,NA,TGTGCCACCTCGACAGGATCATACGAGCAGTACTTC,CATSTGSYEQYF
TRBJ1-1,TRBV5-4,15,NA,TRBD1,TGTGCCAGCAGCTTGGAAGCAGGGGGTAGGACTGAAGCTTTCTTT,CASSLEAGGRTEAFF
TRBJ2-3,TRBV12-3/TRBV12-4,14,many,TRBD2,TGTGCCAGCAGTTTGCGGGGGGCCACAGATACGCAGTATTTT,CASSLRGATDTQYF
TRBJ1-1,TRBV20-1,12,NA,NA,TGCAGTGCAGGGCAGATCGGAACTGAAGCTTTCTTT,CSAGQIGTEAFF
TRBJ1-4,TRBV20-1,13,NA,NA,TGCAGTGCTCAGCAGGAGGCGGAGGAAAAACTGTTTTTT,CSAQQEAEEKLFF
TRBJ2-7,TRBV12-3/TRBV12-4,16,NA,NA,TGTGCCAGCAGTTTAGAAGTTCCGGGAAGCTTGGCCGAGCAGTACTTC,CASSLEVPGSLAEQYF
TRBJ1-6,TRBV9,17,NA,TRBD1,TGTGCCGGCAGCGTGGGGGGACAGGGATCGCGTAATTCACCCCTCCACTTT,CAGSVGGQGSRNSPLHF
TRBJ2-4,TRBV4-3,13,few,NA,TGCGCCAGCACCCCAAGATTAGGTGACATTCAGTACTTC,CASTPRLGDIQYF
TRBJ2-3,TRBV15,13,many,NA,TGTGCCACCAGCGGAGATCCAGACCATACGCAGTATTTT,CATSGDPDHTQYF
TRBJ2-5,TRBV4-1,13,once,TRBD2,TGCGCCGGCAGCCGGGAGGGCCTGGAGACCCAGTACTTC,CAGSREGLETQYF
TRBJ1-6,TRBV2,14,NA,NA,TGTGCCAGCAGGCAAGGACAGTATAATTCACCCCTCCACTTT,CASRQGQYNSPLHF
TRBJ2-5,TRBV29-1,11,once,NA,TGCAGCTCCGGGCTAGCGGAGACCCAGTACTTC,CSSGLAETQYF
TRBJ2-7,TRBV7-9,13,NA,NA,TGTGCCAGCAGCTTAGGGTGGTCCTACGAGCAGTACTTC,CASSLGWSYEQYF
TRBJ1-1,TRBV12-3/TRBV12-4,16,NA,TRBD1,TGTGCCAGCAGTCCACCTCAGGGGGCGGCGAACACTGAAGCTTTCTTT,CASSPPQGAANTEAFF
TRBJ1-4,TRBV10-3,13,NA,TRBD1,TGTGCCATCAGCGGGACAGAGAATGAAAAACTGTTTTTT,CAISGTENEKLFF
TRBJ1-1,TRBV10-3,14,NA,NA,TGTGCCACCCGATCCGGGACCTTGAACACTGAAGCTTTCTTT,CATRSGTLNTEAFF
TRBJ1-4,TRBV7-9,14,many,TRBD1,TGTGCCAGCAGCCTGGGACAGGGGAATGAAAAACTGTTTTTT,CASSLGQGNEKLFF
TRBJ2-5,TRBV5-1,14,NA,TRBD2,TGCGCCAGCAGCCAATACGGGGGGATGGAGACCCAGTACTTC,CASSQYGGMETQYF
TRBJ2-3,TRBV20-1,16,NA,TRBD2,TGCAGTGCTAGTCGTTTAGCGGGGGGGCTCTCAGATACGCAGTATTTT,CSASRLAGGLSDTQYF
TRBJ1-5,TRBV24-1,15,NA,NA,TGTGCCACCAGTGATGCCGCTAGCGGCCAAGAGACCCAGCATTTT,CATSDAASGQETQHF
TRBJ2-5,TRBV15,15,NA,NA,TGTGCCACCAGCAGAGTCGGCGGGGCAGGAGAGACCCAGTACTTC,CATSRVGGAGETQYF
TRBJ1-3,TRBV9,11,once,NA,TGTGCCAGCAGCCGGGGGAACACCATATATTTT,CASSRGNTIYF
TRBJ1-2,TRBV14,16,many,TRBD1,TGTGCCAGCAGCATAGGAGGACAGGGGAGAGGAGAAGGCTACACCTTC,CASSIGGQGRGEGYTF
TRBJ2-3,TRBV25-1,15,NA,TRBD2,TGTGCCAGCAGGGGACTAGAAACTAGCACAGATACGCAGTATTTT,CASRGLETSTDTQYF
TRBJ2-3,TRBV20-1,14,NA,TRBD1,TGCAGTGCATCGGACAGGTCGAGCACAGATACGCAGTATTTT,CSASDRSSTDTQYF
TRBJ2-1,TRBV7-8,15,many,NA,TGTGCCAGCAGCGCCGACAGTTTTCCCTACAATGAGCAGTTCTTC,CASSADSFPYNEQFF
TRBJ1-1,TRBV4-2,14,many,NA,TGTGCCAGCAGCCGCACGGGGGTTCGCACTGAAGCTTTCTTT,CASSRTGVRTEAFF
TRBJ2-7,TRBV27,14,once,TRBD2,TGTGCCAGCAGCTCCGGGACTAGCCCCCACGAGCAGTACTTC,CASSSGTSPHEQYF
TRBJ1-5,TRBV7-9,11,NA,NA,TGTGCCAGCAGCTTAGTTAAGCCCCAGCATTTT,CASSLVKPQHF
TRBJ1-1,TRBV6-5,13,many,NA,TGTGCCAGCAGTATAGGGTCGGACACTGAAGCTTTCTTT,CASSIGSDTEAFF
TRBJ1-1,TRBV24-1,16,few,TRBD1,TGTGCCACCAGTGATAGGGACAGGCGATTGAACACTGAAGCTTTCTTT,CATSDRDRRLNTEAFF
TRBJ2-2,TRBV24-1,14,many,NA,TGTGCCACCAGTTTAGGGACGGACACCGGGGAGCTGTTTTTT,CATSLGTDTGELFF
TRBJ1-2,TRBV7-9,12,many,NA,TGTGCCAGCAGCTTGGGGGACTATGGCTACACCTTC,CASSLGDYGYTF
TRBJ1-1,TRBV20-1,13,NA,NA,TGCAGTGCTAGAGGTCGGGTGGACACTGAAGCTTTCTTT,CSARGRVDTEAFF
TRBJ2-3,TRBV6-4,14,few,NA,TGTGCCAGCACCTATAGACTGGGGACAGATACGCAGTATTTT,CASTYRLGTDTQYF